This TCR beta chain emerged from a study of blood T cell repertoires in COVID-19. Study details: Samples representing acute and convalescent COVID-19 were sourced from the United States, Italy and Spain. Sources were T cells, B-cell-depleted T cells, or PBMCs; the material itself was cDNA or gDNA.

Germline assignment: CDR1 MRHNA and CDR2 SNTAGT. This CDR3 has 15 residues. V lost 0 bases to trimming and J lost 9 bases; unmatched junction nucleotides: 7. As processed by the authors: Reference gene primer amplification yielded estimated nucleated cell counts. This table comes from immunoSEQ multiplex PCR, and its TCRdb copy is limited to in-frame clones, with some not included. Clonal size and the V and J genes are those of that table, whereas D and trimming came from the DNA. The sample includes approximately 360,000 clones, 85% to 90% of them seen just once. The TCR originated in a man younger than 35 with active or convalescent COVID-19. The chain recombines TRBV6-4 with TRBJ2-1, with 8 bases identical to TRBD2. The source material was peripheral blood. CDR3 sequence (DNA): TGTGCCAGCAGTGACTCTGGCGGGGGGCCTTTTGAGCAGTTCTTC. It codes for CASSDSGGGPFEQFF.